The next 14 T cell receptor beta chains were all read from a single sample in a study of shared clonotypes between healthy human individuals. The data were produced by immunoSEQ multiplex PCR, yet TCRdb's version contains in-frame clones alone and is incomplete. This sample carries about 480,000 clones, almost 80% of them seen once, and the ten largest clones take about 12%. The sample was PBMCs. These receptor sequences come from a woman aged 40 to 50 in good health. Some clones in this sample may be carry-over from other donors' samples.

The rearrangement uses TRBV2 and TRBJ2-5; 8 bases are a match to TRBD2. The V gene end was trimmed by 4 bases and the J gene end by 4 bases; junction bases not matched to a gene: 5. CDR1 SNHLY and CDR2 FYNNEI come from the germline V gene. CDR3 length: 14 residues. CDR3 in amino acids: CASSGRLAGETQYF. The DNA of the CDR3 is TGTGCCAGCAGTGGTCGGCTAGCGGGAGAGACCCAGTACTTC.

The chain couples TRBV25-1 to TRBJ2-2; D perhaps matches TRBD1 (5 bases). This CDR3 contains 14 residues. Trimming cost V 2 bases and J 5 bases, with 9 bases left between them. Germline V CDR1 and CDR2: MGHDK, SYGVNS. The CDR3 loop is CASSERGWTGELFF. CDR3 DNA: TGTGCCAGCAGTGAAAGGGGTTGGACCGGGGAGCTGTTTTTT.

The sample holds one count of this clone. The chain joins TRBV27 to TRBJ2-7, with no clear D. This CDR3 contains 12 residues. CDR1 and CDR2 (germline): MNHEY, SMNVEV (reference sequence). The V end lost 2 bases, the J end lost 7 bases, and 9 bases lay between the germline ends. The CDR3 spells CASSLSGREQYF. The CDR3 bases are TGTGCCAGCAGTTTAAGTGGGCGGGAGCAGTACTTC.

This clone was detected a few times. The genes are TRBV7-3 and TRBJ1-1; 7 nucleotides match TRBD1. The CDR3 is 14 residues long. Germline V gene sequence: CDR1 SGHTA, CDR2 FQGTGA. J gave up 1 base and V 3 bases, and 2 bases lay outside the gene matches. The CDR3 is CASSLTGPNTEAFF. DNA for the CDR3: TGTGCCAGCAGCTTGACAGGGCCGAACACTGAAGCTTTCTTT.

This clone occurred many times. This chain links TRBV2 with TRBJ2-7; a possible D gene is TRBD1 (6 bases). The germline gives CDR1 SNHLY, CDR2 FYNNEI. V dropped 11 bases and J dropped 3 bases, with 14 bases sitting between them. The CDR3 extends over 12 amino acids. The CDR3 nucleotides read TGTGCCTCCCTAAGAGGGGGCTACGAGCAGTACTTC. Translated: CASLRGGYEQYF.

The genes are TRBV30 and TRBJ1-2; D not certain. CDR1 is GTSNPN and CDR2 is SVGIG in the germline V gene (reference sequence). The CDR3 length is 13 residues. Trimming removed 3 bases at V and 0 bases at J, with 8 bases between. The chain's CDR3 is CAWRHKANYGYTF. Written as DNA, the CDR3 is TGTGCCTGGAGGCACAAAGCTAACTATGGCTACACCTTC.

This clone was detected a few times. The chain carries TRBV7-6 and TRBJ1-1; D is undetermined. This CDR3 comprises 9 residues. V dropped 11 bases and J dropped 11 bases, with 12 bases sitting between them. In germline, CDR1 is SGHVS, CDR2 FNYEAQ. CDR3 protein: CAGGGYAFF. CDR3 bases: TGTGCCGGAGGCGGGTATGCTTTCTTT.

This rearrangement joins TRBV21-1 to TRBJ1-4; the DNA was not compared with TRBD1, the D call given in the table. TRBV21-1 is designated a pseudogene. This CDR3 comprises 17 residues. This chain's CDR3 is CASSKGGRTGGDEKLFF. The CDR3 nucleotides read TGTGCCAGCAGCAAAGGGGGACGGACAGGTGGGGATGAAAAACTGTTTTTT.

The rearrangement uses TRBV5-1 and TRBJ1-2, with a possible D match to TRBD1 (6 bases). V shed 2 bases and J shed 5 bases, with 13 bases lying between them. Germline CDR1 is SGHRS and CDR2 is YFSETQ. The CDR3 consists of 14 residues. The CDR3 sequence: CASSFVPGEYGYTF. The DNA for the CDR3 is TGCGCCAGCAGCTTTGTCCCAGGGGAATATGGCTACACCTTC.

The J gene is TRBJ1-2, the V gene TRBV28, with D hard to call. The CDR3 has 12 amino acids. V lost 5 bases and J lost 8, with 12 bases in between. Germline V gene sequence: CDR1 MDHEN, CDR2 SYDVKM. CDR3 nucleotide sequence: TGTGCCAGCAGTGGACCGAATGGGGGCTACACCTTC. Translated, it gives CASSGPNGGYTF.

This sequence joins TRBV18 and TRBJ1-3, with a tentative D call TRBD1 (6 bases). CDR3 length equals 15 residues. Germline V gene sequence: CDR1 KGHSH, CDR2 LQKENI. The V and J ends lost 3 bases and 4 bases respectively, with 13 bases between them. Here the CDR3 reads CASSPSGGEGNTIYF. The CDR3 nucleotides are TGTGCCAGCTCACCGTCCGGGGGCGAAGGAAACACCATATATTTT.

V and J are TRBV11-3 and TRBJ2-1; D unresolved. The germline V gene has CDR1 SGHNT and CDR2 YENEEA. V was clipped by 3 bases and J by 9 bases, with 12 bases between them. CDR3 length equals 13 residues. CDR3 sequence reads: CASSFVSSSEQFF. In DNA form, the CDR3 reads TGTGCCAGCAGCTTTGTCTCTTCGAGTGAGCAGTTCTTC.

This rearrangement joins TRBV27 to TRBJ2-1; D perhaps matches TRBD2 (6 bases). This CDR3 contains 17 residues. CDR1 is MNHEY, CDR2 SMNVEV, per germline (reference sequence). Trimming cost V 3 bases and J 1 base, with 16 bases left between them. The CDR3 DNA is TGTGCCAGCAGTTTTCTTACTAGCAGAAAGTCCTACAATGAGCAGTTCTTC. It specifies CASSFLTSRKSYNEQFF.

This clone was detected only a few times. V is TRBV10-3 and J is TRBJ2-5; no clear D gene. V was shortened by 2 bases and J by 1 base, with 11 bases between the two germline ends. This CDR3 contains 15 residues. Germline lookup yields CDR1 ENHRY and CDR2 SYGVKD. CDR3 DNA sequence: TGTGCCATCAGTGAGGTGGCGGAACTCCAAGAGACCCAGTACTTC. Its translation: CAISEVAELQETQYF.